Shown below are 24 T cell receptor beta chains from a single sample sequenced in a study of cytomegalovirus exposure and HLA in healthy donors. The PCR used 60 Vbeta and 13 Jbeta primers. Clones were sequenced by immunoSEQ multiplex PCR, and TCRdb holds only the in-frame ones, with some missing. The sample has fewer than 110,000 clones; approximately 75% are singletons. Sequenced sample: PBMCs. The source of these receptors is a woman between 35 and 50 years old in good health and CMV-seronegative.

V usage is TRBV5-3 and J usage is TRBJ2-3; no clear D gene. TRBV5-3 is filed as an ORF, its function uncertain. Trimming stripped 1 base from V and 4 bases from J, with 4 bases between. There are 12 residues in the CDR3. The chain's CDR3 is CARSLSADTQYF. In DNA, the CDR3 is TGTGCCAGAAGCTTGTCCGCAGATACGCAGTATTTT.

The J gene is TRBJ1-2, the V gene TRBV15, with D perhaps matching TRBD1 (5 bases). Trimming took 0 bases from V and 0 from J, leaving 14 bases between them. Looked up from germline, CDR1 is LNHNV and CDR2 is YYDKDF (reference sequence). This CDR3 has 17 amino acids. The CDR3 sequence is CATSREGRASSNYGYTF. CDR3 in DNA: TGTGCCACCAGCAGAGAGGGCAGGGCATCCTCTAACTATGGCTACACCTTC.

This rearrangement joins TRBV11-3 to TRBJ2-2, with 7 nucleotides matching TRBD1. CDR1 and CDR2 (germline): SGHNT, YENEEA. V gave up 4 bases and J gave up 5 bases; unmatched junction bases: 10. The CDR3 consists of 16 residues. The CDR3 coding sequence is TGTGCCAGCAGCTCCCGCGACAGGGTTGGGACCGGGGAGCTGTTTTTT. Translated: CASSSRDRVGTGELFF.

CDR3 in amino acids: CSVYPGTSGGYEQFF. CDR3 nucleotide sequence: TGCAGCGTTTACCCCGGGACTAGCGGGGGTTATGAGCAGTTCTTC. The J gene is TRBJ2-1, the V gene TRBV29-1; 14 bases are shared with TRBD2. CDR1 is SQVTM and CDR2 is ANQGSEA in the germline V gene. The trim removed 5 bases at V and 8 bases at J, leaving 8 bases unmatched. CDR3 length: 15 residues.

This rearrangement joins TRBV7-9 to TRBJ2-1; 9 bases are a match to TRBD2. Looked up from germline, CDR1 is SEHNR and CDR2 is FQNEAQ (reference sequence). CDR3 length equals 16 residues. Trimming at V came to 0 bases and at J to 3 bases, leaving 3 bases not matched to a gene. The CDR3 spells CASSLAGRGGYNEQFF. CDR3 bases: TGTGCCAGCAGCTTAGCGGGGCGGGGGGGCTACAATGAGCAGTTCTTC. Full variable domain (remainder filled in from reference TRBV7-9 and TRBJ2-1): DTGVSQNPRHKITKRGQNVTFRCDPISEHNRLYWYRQTLGQGPEFLTYFQNEAQLEKSRLLSDRFSAERPKGSFSTLEIQRTEQGDSAMYLCASSLAGRGGYNEQFFGPGTRLTVL.

The V and J genes are TRBV7-6 and TRBJ2-7; 10 bases fit TRBD2. Germline loops: CDR1 SGHVS, CDR2 FNYEAQ. With V trimmed by 0 bases and J by 4 bases, 6 bases remained unmatched. CDR3 length: 16 residues. The CDR3, as DNA: TGTGCCAGCAGCTTAGCGTCCGGGACTAGCGAATACGAGCAGTACTTC. It encodes CASSLASGTSEYEQYF. The entire variable domain, with the rest obtained from reference TRBV7-6 and TRBJ2-7, is as follows: GAGVSQSPRYKVTKRGQDVALRCDPISGHVSLYWYRQALGQGPEFLTYFNYEAQQDKSGLPNDRFSAERPEGSISTLTIQRTEQRDSAMYRCASSLASGTSEYEQYFGPGTRLTVT.

The V and J genes are TRBV5-1 and TRBJ2-3; 9 nucleotides align to TRBD2. Trimming at V came to 1 base and at J to 2 bases, leaving 5 bases not matched to a gene. The CDR3 contains 16 residues. Per the germline V gene, CDR1 is SGHRS and CDR2 is YFSETQ. In DNA form, the CDR3 reads TGCGCCAGCAGCTTGATTAGCGGGAGAAACACAGATACGCAGTATTTT. Amino acid sequence: CASSLISGRNTDTQYF. The complete variable domain, with remaining parts taken from reference TRBV5-1 and TRBJ2-3, reads KAGVTQTPRYLIKTRGQQVTLSCSPISGHRSVSWYQQTPGQGLQFLFEYFSETQRNKGNFPGRFSGRQFSNSRSEMNVSTLELGDSALYLCASSLISGRNTDTQYFGPGTRLTVL.

The V call is TRBV7-2, the J call TRBJ2-1; D is uncertain. The CDR3 totals 15 residues. Trimming left V 2 bases short and J 6 bases short, with 14 bases between. CDR1 and CDR2 from the germline V gene are SGHTA and FQGNSA. CDR3 sequence reads: CASSLSAASGNEQFF. The CDR3 DNA follows: TGTGCCAGCAGCTTAAGCGCCGCTTCGGGCAATGAGCAGTTCTTC. Supplemented by reference TRBV7-2 and TRBJ2-1, the full variable domain reads GAGVSQSPSNKVTEKGKDVELRCDPISGHTALYWYRQSLGQGLEFLIYFQGNSAPDKSGLPSDRFSAERTGGSVSTLTIQRTQQEDSAVYLCASSLSAASGNEQFFGPGTRLTVL.

This chain connects TRBV9 to TRBJ1-4; D unresolved. Germline CDR1 is SGDLS and CDR2 is YYNGEE. V dropped 4 bases and J dropped 6 bases, with 13 bases sitting between them. This CDR3 is 14 amino acids long. The CDR3 coding sequence is TGTGCCAGCAGCAGCGGAAATAAGGATGAAAAACTGTTTTTT. This codes for CASSSGNKDEKLFF.

V and J are TRBV29-1 and TRBJ2-7; TRBD1 agrees at 9 bases. CDR3 length: 12 amino acids. V lost 5 bases to trimming and J lost 5 bases; unmatched junction nucleotides: 4. From germline, CDR1 is SQVTM and CDR2 ANQGSEA. CDR3 region: CSVSGDRDEQYF. The CDR3 coding sequence is TGCAGCGTTTCCGGGGACAGGGACGAGCAGTACTTC.

V usage is TRBV7-3 and J usage is TRBJ2-2, with TRBD2 matching over 11 bases. The CDR3 sequence is 16 residues long. V lost 5 bases to trimming and J lost 1 base; unmatched junction nucleotides: 3. CDR1 and CDR2 from the germline V gene are SGHTA and FQGTGA. For the CDR3, the DNA is TGTGCCAGCAGCATTAGCGGGGGGGTGAACACCGGGGAGCTGTTTTTT. Translating gives CASSISGGVNTGELFF.

This chain joins TRBV14 and TRBJ1-2; D not resolved. With 5 bases removed from V and 4 bases from J, the gap between germline ends came to 11 bases. CDR1 SGHDN and CDR2 FVKESK come from the germline V gene. This CDR3 region has 13 residues. Here the CDR3 reads CASSVRRGYGYTF. CDR3 bases: TGTGCCAGCAGCGTTCGTCGAGGCTATGGCTACACCTTC.

This chain uses TRBV10-3 with TRBJ2-2; 11 positions match TRBD1. Germline trimming cut 6 bases from V and 2 bases from J; bases unmatched to any gene: 2. This CDR3 region has 15 residues. Per germline, CDR1 ENHRY and CDR2 SYGVKD. CDR3 in DNA: TGTGCCATCAGGGACAGGGGGCGAAACACCGGGGAGCTGTTTTTT. The encoded protein is CAIRDRGRNTGELFF.

CDR3 amino acids: CASSPGGVGSYGYTF. The CDR3 coding sequence is TGTGCCAGCAGTCCCGGCGGGGTAGGTAGCTATGGCTACACCTTC. The chain carries TRBV28 and TRBJ1-2, with D unclear. Germline V gene data show CDR1 as MDHEN and CDR2 as SYDVKM. This CDR3 has 15 amino acids. The V end lost 5 bases, the J end lost 4 bases, and 17 bases lay between the germline ends.

The chain has TRBV27 and TRBJ2-5; 8 positions match TRBD2. CDR3 length: 15 residues. V was clipped by 4 bases and J by 4 bases; unmatched bases: 8. In germline, CDR1 is MNHEY, CDR2 SMNVEV (reference sequence). Here the CDR3 reads CASSSPGLELETQYF. The CDR3 DNA follows: TGTGCCAGCAGTTCTCCGGGACTAGAATTAGAGACCCAGTACTTC.

J is TRBJ2-1 and V is TRBV10-2, with 11 bases matching TRBD2. V lost 2 bases, J lost 11 bases, and 8 bases stayed unmatched. CDR1 is WSHSY and CDR2 is SAAADI in the germline V gene. The CDR3 sequence is 15 residues long. The CDR3 is CASSEKGLAGQKQFF. The CDR3 bases are TGCGCCAGCAGTGAGAAAGGACTAGCGGGCCAAAAGCAGTTCTTC.

In regard to this clone: One end of the junction fails to match germline, which may point to a read error. V usage is TRBV7-7 and J usage is TRBJ1-3, with D maybe TRBD1 (5 bases). The CDR3 loop spans 15 amino acids. CDR1 and CDR2 from the germline V gene are SSHAT and FNYEAQ (reference sequence). The CDR3 DNA reads as TGTGCTAGCAGCTTAGAACCAGGGTTCGGAAACACCATATATTTT. Translating gives CASSLEPGFGNTIYF. The variable domain in full, completed from reference TRBV7-7 and TRBJ1-3, reads GAGVSQSPRYKVTKRGQDVTLRCDPISSHATLYWYQQALGQGPEFLTYFNYEAQPDKSGLPSDRFSAERPEGSISTLTIQRTEQRDSAMYRCASSLEPGFGNTIYFGEGSWLTVV.

This chain links TRBV12-5 with TRBJ2-2; TRBD1 matches at 7 bases. The ends lost 1 base at V and 6 bases at J; junction bases unmatched: 11. Germline values: CDR1 LGHNT, CDR2 FRNRAP. The length of the CDR3 is 17 residues. CDR3 nucleotides: TGTGCTAGTGGTTTGGACAGGGGAAGGACAATCCCCGGGGAGCTGTTTTTT. It specifies CASGLDRGRTIPGELFF.

This clone was seen more than once but under ten times. The chain combines TRBV30 with TRBJ1-5; D unresolved. Per germline, CDR1 GTSNPN and CDR2 SVGIG (reference sequence). V was pared by 1 base and J by 6 bases, with 10 bases between. CDR3 length: 13 amino acids. The CDR3: CAWSETSGQPQHF. The CDR3 bases are TGTGCCTGGAGTGAAACCTCAGGTCAGCCCCAGCATTTT.

V gene TRBV10-2 combines with J gene TRBJ2-3, with 14 positions matching TRBD2. The germline V gene encodes CDR1 WSHSY and CDR2 SAAADI. The CDR3 has 18 amino acids. J gave up 2 bases and V 0 bases, and 4 bases lay outside the gene matches. The CDR3 protein is CASSESATSGGATDTQYF. DNA of the CDR3: TGCGCCAGCAGTGAGTCGGCGACTAGCGGGGGGGCCACAGATACGCAGTATTTT.

This sequence joins TRBV5-1 and TRBJ2-1; the D gene is possibly TRBD1 (5 bases). This CDR3 comprises 14 residues. V lost 5 bases and J lost 5, with 14 bases in between. Germline CDR1 is SGHRS and CDR2 is YFSETQ. The DNA for the CDR3 is TGCGCCAGCAGATTATTCAGCAGGGACAATGAGCAGTTCTTC. It translates to CASRLFSRDNEQFF.

The chain recombines TRBV9 with TRBJ1-2; D is possibly TRBD1 (6 bases). The CDR3 spans 14 residues. Germline V gives CDR1 SGDLS, CDR2 YYNGEE. V was shortened by 4 bases and J by 8 bases, with 18 bases between the two germline ends. CDR3 in amino acids: CASSLRTEGDGYTF. The CDR3, as DNA: TGTGCCAGCAGCTTACGGACAGAGGGGGACGGCTACACCTTC.

V is TRBV6-5 and J is TRBJ1-1; 8 nucleotides align to TRBD1. The CDR3 length is 14 residues. J lost 5 bases, V lost 4 bases, and 6 bases had no gene match. Germline CDR1 MNHEY, CDR2 SVGAGI. CDR3 residues: CASSSVTGETEAFF. CDR3 bases: TGTGCCAGCAGTTCCGTGACAGGGGAAACTGAAGCTTTCTTT.

J is TRBJ2-1 and V is TRBV28; 11 bases are shared with TRBD2. After removal of 4 bases from V and 0 bases from J, the junction contained 5 bases not matched to a gene. The CDR3 loop spans 17 amino acids. The germline CDR1 and CDR2 sequences are MDHEN and SYDVKM. CDR3 coding DNA: TGTGCCAGCAGTTCACGACTAGCGGGGAGCTCCTACAATGAGCAGTTCTTC. Its protein product is CASSSRLAGSSYNEQFF. The full variable domain, with the rest looked up from reference TRBV28 and TRBJ2-1, is DVKVTQSSRYLVKRTGEKVFLECVQDMDHENMFWYRQDPGLGLRLIYFSYDVKMKEKGDIPEGYSVSREKKERFSLILESASTNQTSMYLCASSSRLAGSSYNEQFFGPGTRLTVL.